This TCR beta chain was captured in a study of cytomegalovirus exposure and HLA in healthy donors. In this sample, this clone turned up a few times. Its specificity is not known. Germline loops: CDR1 MDHEN, CDR2 SYDVKM. The V end was cut by 5 bases, the J end by 7 bases, with 11 bases between. This CDR3 is 12 amino acids long. Study results and limitations: A later look showed TCR association rates differing by HLA locus, highest for DRB1 and lowest for HLA-C. The study designated 150 or so TCR beta chains cytomegalovirus-associated.

Healthy bone marrow donors made up the donor group. Donors showed nominal health when sampled, although they likely had unrecorded immune exposures. 60 Vbeta and 13 Jbeta primers were used in PCR. The assay was immunoSEQ multiplex PCR, and TCRdb's table has in-frame clones only and misses some. Of 150,000 or so clones listed, roughly four fifths are singletons. This sequence originates from a young man in good health and CMV-seropositive. This chain links TRBV28 with TRBJ1-1, with D possibly being TRBD1 (6 bases). The source material was PBMCs. In DNA form, the CDR3 reads TGTGCCAGCAGTACCACAGGGTTTGAAGCTTTCTTT. Translated: CASSTTGFEAFF.